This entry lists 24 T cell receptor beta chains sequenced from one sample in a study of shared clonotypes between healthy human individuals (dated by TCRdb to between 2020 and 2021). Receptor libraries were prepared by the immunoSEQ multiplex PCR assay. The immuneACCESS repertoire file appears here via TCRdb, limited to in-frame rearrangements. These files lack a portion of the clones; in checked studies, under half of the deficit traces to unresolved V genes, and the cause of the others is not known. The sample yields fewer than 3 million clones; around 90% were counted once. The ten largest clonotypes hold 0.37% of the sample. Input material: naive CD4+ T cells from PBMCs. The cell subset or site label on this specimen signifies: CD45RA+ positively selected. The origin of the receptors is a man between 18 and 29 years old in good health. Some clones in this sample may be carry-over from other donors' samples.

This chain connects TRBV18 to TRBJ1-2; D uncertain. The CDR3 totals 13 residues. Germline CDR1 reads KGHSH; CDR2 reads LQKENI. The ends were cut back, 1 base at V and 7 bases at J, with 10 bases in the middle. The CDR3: CASSPQGGGGYTF. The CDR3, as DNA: TGTGCCAGCTCACCACAGGGAGGCGGTGGCTACACCTTC.

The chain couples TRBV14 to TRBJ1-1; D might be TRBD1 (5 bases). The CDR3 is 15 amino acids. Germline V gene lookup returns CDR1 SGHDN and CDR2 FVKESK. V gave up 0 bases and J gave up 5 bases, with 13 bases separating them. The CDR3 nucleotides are TGTGCCAGCAGCCAAGATTGGTCAGGGAGGACTGAAGCTTTCTTT. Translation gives CASSQDWSGRTEAFF.

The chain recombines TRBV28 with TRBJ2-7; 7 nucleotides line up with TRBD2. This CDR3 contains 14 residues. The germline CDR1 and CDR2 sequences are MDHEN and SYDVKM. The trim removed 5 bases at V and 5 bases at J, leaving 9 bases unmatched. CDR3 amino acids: CASSRRWRENEQYF. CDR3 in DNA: TGTGCCAGCAGTCGCCGATGGCGGGAGAACGAGCAGTACTTC.

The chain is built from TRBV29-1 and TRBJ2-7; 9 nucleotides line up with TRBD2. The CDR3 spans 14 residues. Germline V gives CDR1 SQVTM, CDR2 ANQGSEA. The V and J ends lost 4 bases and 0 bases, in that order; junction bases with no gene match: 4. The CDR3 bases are TGCAGCGTTGCCGGGACTAGCTCCTCCTACGAGCAGTACTTC. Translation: CSVAGTSSSYEQYF.

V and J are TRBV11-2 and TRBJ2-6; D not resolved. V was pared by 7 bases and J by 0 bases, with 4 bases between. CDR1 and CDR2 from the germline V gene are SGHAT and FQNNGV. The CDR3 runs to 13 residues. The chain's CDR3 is CASKNSGANVLTF. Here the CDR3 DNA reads TGTGCCAGCAAGAACTCTGGGGCCAACGTCCTGACTTTC.

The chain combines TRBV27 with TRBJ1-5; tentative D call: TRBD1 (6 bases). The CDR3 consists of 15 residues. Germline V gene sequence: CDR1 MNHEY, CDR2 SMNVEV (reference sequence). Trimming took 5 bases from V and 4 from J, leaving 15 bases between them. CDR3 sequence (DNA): TGTGCCAGCAGTCCTAGGGGGGGACGGAATCAGCCCCAGCATTTT. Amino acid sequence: CASSPRGGRNQPQHF.

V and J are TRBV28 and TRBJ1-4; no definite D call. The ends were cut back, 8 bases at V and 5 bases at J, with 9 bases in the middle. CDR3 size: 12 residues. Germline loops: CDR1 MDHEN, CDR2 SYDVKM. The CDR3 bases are TGTGCCAGCTGCCGTTACAATGAAAAACTGTTTTTT. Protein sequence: CASCRYNEKLFF.

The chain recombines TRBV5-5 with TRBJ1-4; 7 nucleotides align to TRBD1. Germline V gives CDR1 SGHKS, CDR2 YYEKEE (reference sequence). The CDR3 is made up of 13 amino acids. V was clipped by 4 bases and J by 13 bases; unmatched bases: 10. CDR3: CASSLEQGLGLFF. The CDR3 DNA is TGTGCCAGCAGCCTCGAACAGGGGTTGGGACTGTTTTTT.

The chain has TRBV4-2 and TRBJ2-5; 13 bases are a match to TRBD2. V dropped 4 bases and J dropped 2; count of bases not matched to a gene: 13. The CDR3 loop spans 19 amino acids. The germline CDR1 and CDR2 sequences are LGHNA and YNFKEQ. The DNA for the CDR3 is TGTGCCAGCAGCCGCATGGAAATACGGACTAGCGGGAGACAAGAGACCCAGTACTTC. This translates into CASSRMEIRTSGRQETQYF.

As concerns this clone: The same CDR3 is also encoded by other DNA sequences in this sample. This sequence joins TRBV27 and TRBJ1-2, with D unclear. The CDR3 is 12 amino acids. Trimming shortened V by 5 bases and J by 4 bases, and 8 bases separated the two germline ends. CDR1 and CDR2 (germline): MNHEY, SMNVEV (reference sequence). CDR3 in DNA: TGTGCCAGCAGTAGCCTGGGCTATGGCTACACCTTC. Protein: CASSSLGYGYTF.

CDR3 in DNA: TGCGCCAGCAGATGGGGGCAGAACTATGGCTACACCTTC. Translating it yields CASRWGQNYGYTF. This chain joins TRBV5-1 and TRBJ1-2, with D possibly being TRBD1 (6 bases). V was clipped by 5 bases and J by 2 bases, with 10 bases between them. Germline CDR1 and CDR2: SGHRS and YFSETQ. There are 13 residues in the CDR3.

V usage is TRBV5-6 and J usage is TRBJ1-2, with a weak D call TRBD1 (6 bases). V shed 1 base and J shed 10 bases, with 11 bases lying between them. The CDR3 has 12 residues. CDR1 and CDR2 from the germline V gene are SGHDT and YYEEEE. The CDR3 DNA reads TGTGCCAGCAGCTTGACAGGGTGGTTCTACACCTTC. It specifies CASSLTGWFYTF.

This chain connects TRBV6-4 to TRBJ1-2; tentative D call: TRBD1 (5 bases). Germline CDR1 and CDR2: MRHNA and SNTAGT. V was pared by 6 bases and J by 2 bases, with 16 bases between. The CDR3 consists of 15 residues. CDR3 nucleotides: TGTGCCAGCAGCCGGGACCGAACTCTGAACTATGGCTACACCTTC. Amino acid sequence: CASSRDRTLNYGYTF.

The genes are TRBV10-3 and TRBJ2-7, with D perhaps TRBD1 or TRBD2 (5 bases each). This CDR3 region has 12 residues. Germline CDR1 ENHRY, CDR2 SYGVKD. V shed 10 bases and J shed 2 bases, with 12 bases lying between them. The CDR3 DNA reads TGTGCCACCAGGACGGGGCCCTACGAGCAGTACTTC. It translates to CATRTGPYEQYF.

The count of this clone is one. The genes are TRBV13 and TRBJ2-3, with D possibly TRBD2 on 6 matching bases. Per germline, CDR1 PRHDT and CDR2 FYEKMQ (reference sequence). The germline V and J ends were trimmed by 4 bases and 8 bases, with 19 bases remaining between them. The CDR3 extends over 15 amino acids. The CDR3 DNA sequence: TGTGCCAGCAGCTCCCCCTCTCGGGACTCTATTACGCAGTATTTT. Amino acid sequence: CASSSPSRDSITQYF. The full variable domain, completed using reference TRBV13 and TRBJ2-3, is AAGVIQSPRHLIKEKRETATLKCYPIPRHDTVYWYQQGPGQDPQFLISFYEKMQSDKGSIPDRFSAQQFSDYHSELNMSSLELGDSALYFCASSSPSRDSITQYFGPGTRLTVL.

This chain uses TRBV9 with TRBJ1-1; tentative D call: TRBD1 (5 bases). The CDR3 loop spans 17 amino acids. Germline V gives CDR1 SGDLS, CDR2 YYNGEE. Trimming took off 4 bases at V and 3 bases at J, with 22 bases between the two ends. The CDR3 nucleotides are TGTGCCAGCAGCCCCCGGGGCAGGGAACAGTGGGACACTGAAGCTTTCTTT. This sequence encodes CASSPRGREQWDTEAFF.

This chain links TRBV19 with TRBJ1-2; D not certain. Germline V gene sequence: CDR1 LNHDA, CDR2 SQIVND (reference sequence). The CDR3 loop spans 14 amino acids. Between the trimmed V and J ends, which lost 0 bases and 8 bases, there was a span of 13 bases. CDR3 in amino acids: CASSIDPVTRGYTF. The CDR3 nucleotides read TGTGCCAGTAGTATAGATCCGGTTACGAGGGGCTACACCTTC.

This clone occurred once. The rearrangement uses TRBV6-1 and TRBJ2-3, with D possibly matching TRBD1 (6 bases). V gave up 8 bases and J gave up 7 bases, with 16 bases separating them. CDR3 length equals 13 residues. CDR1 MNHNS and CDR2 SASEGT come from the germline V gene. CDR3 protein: CASGAQGRNTQYF. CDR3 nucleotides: TGTGCCAGCGGCGCACAGGGTCGGAATACGCAGTATTTT.

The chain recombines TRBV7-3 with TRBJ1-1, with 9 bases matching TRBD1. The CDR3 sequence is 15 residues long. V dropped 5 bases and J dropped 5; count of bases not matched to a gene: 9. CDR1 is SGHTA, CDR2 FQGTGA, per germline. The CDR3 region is CASSQNGGQGTEAFF. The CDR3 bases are TGTGCCAGCAGCCAGAACGGAGGACAGGGGACTGAAGCTTTCTTT.

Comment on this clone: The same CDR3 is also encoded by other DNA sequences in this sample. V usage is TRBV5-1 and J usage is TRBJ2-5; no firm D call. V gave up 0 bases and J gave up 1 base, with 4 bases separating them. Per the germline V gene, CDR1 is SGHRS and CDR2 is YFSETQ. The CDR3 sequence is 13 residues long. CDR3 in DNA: TGCGCCAGCAGCTTGGGGGCCCAAGAGACCCAGTACTTC. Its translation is CASSLGAQETQYF.

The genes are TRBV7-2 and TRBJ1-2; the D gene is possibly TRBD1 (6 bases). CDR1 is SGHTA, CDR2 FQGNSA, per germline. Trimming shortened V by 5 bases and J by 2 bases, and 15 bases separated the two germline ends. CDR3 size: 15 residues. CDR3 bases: TGTGCCAGCAGCCTAGGGGGGCTGAAGAACTATGGCTACACCTTC. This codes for CASSLGGLKNYGYTF.

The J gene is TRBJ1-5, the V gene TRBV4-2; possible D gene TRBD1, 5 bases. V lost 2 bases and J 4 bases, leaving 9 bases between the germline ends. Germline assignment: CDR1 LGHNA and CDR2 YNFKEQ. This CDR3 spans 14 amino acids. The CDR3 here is CASSQSNRNQPQHF. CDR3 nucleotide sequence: TGTGCCAGCAGCCAAAGCAACAGGAATCAGCCCCAGCATTTT.

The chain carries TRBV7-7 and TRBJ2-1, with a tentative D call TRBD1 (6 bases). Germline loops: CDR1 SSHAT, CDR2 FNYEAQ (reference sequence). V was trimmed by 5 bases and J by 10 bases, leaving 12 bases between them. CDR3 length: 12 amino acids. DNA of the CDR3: TGTGCCAGCAGCCAGGACAGAGGAGAGCAGTTCTTC. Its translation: CASSQDRGEQFF. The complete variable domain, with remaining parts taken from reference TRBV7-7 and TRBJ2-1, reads GAGVSQSPRYKVTKRGQDVTLRCDPISSHATLYWYQQALGQGPEFLTYFNYEAQPDKSGLPSDRFSAERPEGSISTLTIQRTEQRDSAMYRCASSQDRGEQFFGPGTRLTVL.

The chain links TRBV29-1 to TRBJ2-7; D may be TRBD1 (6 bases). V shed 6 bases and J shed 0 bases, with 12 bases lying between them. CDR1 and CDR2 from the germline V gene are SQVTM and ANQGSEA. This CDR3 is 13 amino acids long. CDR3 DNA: TGCAGCGTGCCCGGACAGACCTCCTACGAGCAGTACTTC. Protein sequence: CSVPGQTSYEQYF.